Listed here are 15 T cell receptor beta chains from one sample, sequenced in a study of human T cells and chemical hapten exposure. Documented time point: patch test 1, 2 weeks after DPC sensitization. The treatment denotes: therapeutic diphenylcyclopropenone sensitization with weekly scalp DPC. MiXCR, run by TCRdb on the RACE reads, gives a single entry per CDR3 protein. The sample carries over 45,000 distinct CDR3 sequences, about a tenth recorded once. This specimen consisted of whole blood, obtained in connection with sensitization to the hapten diphenylcyclopropenone (DPC). The receptors come from a woman in her forties with alopecia areata. Some clones in this sample may be carry-over from other donors' samples.

This clonotype was detected a few times. The V call is TRBV2, the J call TRBJ2-7; D may be TRBD1 (6 bases). The CDR3 totals 12 residues. Trimming removed 5 bases at V and 3 bases at J, with 8 bases between. Germline CDR1 reads SNHLY; CDR2 reads FYNNEI. The CDR3: CASSYRVYEQYF. Written as DNA, the CDR3 is TGTGCCAGCAGTTACAGGGTCTACGAGCAGTACTTC.

This clonotype showed up many times. The chain employs TRBV10-3 and TRBJ2-5, with D perhaps TRBD2 (6 bases). The V end was cut by 10 bases, the J end by 2 bases, with 11 bases between. There are 12 residues in the CDR3. Germline loops: CDR1 ENHRY, CDR2 SYGVKD. CDR3 nucleotide sequence: TGTGCCACCGGGGGAGGTCAAGAGACCCAGTACTTC. Translated, it gives CATGGGQETQYF.

This clonotype was found many times. The rearrangement joins TRBV13 to TRBJ1-6, with 7 bases fitting TRBD1. V trimming: 3 bases; J trimming: 15 bases; junction bases outside the gene matches: 11. The CDR3 covers 14 residues. CDR1 and CDR2 (germline): PRHDT, FYEKMQ (reference sequence). The DNA of the CDR3 is TGTGCCAGCAGCTTCCGACAGGGAGGTAAGCACCTCCACTTT. This translates into CASSFRQGGKHLHF. Using reference TRBV13 and TRBJ1-6 for the parts outside the CDR3, the full variable domain is AAGVIQSPRHLIKEKRETATLKCYPIPRHDTVYWYQQGPGQDPQFLISFYEKMQSDKGSIPDRFSAQQFSDYHSELNMSSLELGDSALYFCASSFRQGGKHLHFGNGTRLTVT.

V gene TRBV18 combines with J gene TRBJ1-3; D is perhaps TRBD1 (5 bases). V shed 0 bases and J shed 2 bases, with 8 bases lying between them. CDR3 size: 15 residues. Germline-derived CDR1 and CDR2 are KGHSH and LQKENI. CDR3 in amino acids: CASSPPWGAGNTIYF. The DNA of the CDR3 is TGTGCCAGCTCACCACCGTGGGGCGCTGGAAACACCATATATTTT.

This clonotype has just a few counts. The chain carries TRBV7-3 and TRBJ2-5, with D tentatively TRBD2 (6 bases). V lost 0 bases and J 4 bases, leaving 12 bases between the germline ends. The CDR3 has 15 residues. Germline CDR1 reads SGHTA; CDR2 reads FQGTGA. CDR3 sequence: CASSLTWQGGETQYF. The CDR3 coding sequence is TGTGCCAGCAGCTTAACGTGGCAGGGAGGAGAGACCCAGTACTTC.

This clonotype was counted many times. V usage is TRBV7-6 and J usage is TRBJ1-1, with a weak D call TRBD1 (6 bases). Between the trimmed V and J ends, which lost 5 bases and 5 bases, there was a span of 12 bases. The length of the CDR3 is 13 residues. Germline assignment: CDR1 SGHVS and CDR2 FNYEAQ. The DNA of the CDR3 is TGTGCCAGCAGCCCGACAGGCGGTACTGAAGCTTTCTTT. Its translation: CASSPTGGTEAFF.

This clonotype was seen at least ten times. The chain is built from TRBV30 and TRBJ1-1; the D is unclear. Germline CDR1 reads GTSNPN; CDR2 reads SVGIG (reference sequence). Trimming stripped 5 bases from V and 5 bases from J, with 12 bases between. CDR3 size: 12 residues. CDR3 bases: TGTGCCTGGGATCGGGGTTGGACTGAAGCTTTCTTT. Translation: CAWDRGWTEAFF.

This clonotype was detected a few times. V usage is TRBV5-3 and J usage is TRBJ2-3; no firm D call. Being an ORF, TRBV5-3 has a function that is uncertain. V was cut by 4 bases and J by 3 bases, with 12 bases left in between. The CDR3 is 14 amino acids. The CDR3 nucleotides are TGTGCCAGAAGCCCCCGGGTCGCAACAGATACGCAGTATTTT. Amino acids: CARSPRVATDTQYF.

This clonotype appeared a few times. This chain connects TRBV2 to TRBJ2-7, with D possibly matching TRBD1 (6 bases). Deletions cut 6 bases from V and 2 bases from J, with 8 bases between. The CDR3 totals 12 residues. Looked up from germline, CDR1 is SNHLY and CDR2 is FYNNEI. In DNA form, the CDR3 reads TGTGCCAGCAGAGGGGACACCTACGAGCAGTACTTC. Protein product: CASRGDTYEQYF.

The chain links TRBV11-1 to TRBJ1-3, with 7 bases lining up with TRBD1. The V and J ends lost 5 bases and 7 bases, in that order; junction bases with no gene match: 11. Germline V gene data show CDR1 as SGHAT and CDR2 as FQDESV (reference sequence). The CDR3 is made up of 15 amino acids. The DNA of the CDR3 is TGTGCCAGCAGCCGGACAGGTGCCTCTGAGAACACCATATATTTT. It translates to CASSRTGASENTIYF.

This clonotype was seen repeatedly, ten times or more. The V gene is TRBV12-3 or TRBV12-4, the J gene TRBJ2-3; 10 bases agree with TRBD1. This CDR3 contains 17 residues. V gave up 5 bases and J gave up 4 bases; unmatched junction bases: 12. CDR3 DNA sequence: TGTGCCAGCAGTCCCAGTCTCGGGACAGGGGCGGCAGATACGCAGTATTTT. This gives the protein CASSPSLGTGAADTQYF.

This clonotype was counted at least ten times. This chain uses TRBV7-9 with TRBJ1-1, with TRBD1 matching over 11 bases. Trimming took 2 bases from V and 3 from J; bases not matched to a gene: 5. The CDR3 is 16 residues long. The V gene's germline CDR1 is SEHNR and CDR2 FQNEAQ (reference sequence). The CDR3 sequence is CASSLYGTGGHTEAFF. The CDR3 DNA sequence: TGTGCCAGCAGCTTATATGGGACAGGGGGTCACACTGAAGCTTTCTTT.

V usage is TRBV5-1 and J usage is TRBJ2-2, with no clear D. Germline V lookup: CDR1 SGHRS, CDR2 YFSETQ. The CDR3 contains 12 residues. Trimming removed 5 bases at V and 3 bases at J, with 5 bases between. The CDR3 sequence is CASREYTGELFF. CDR3 DNA: TGCGCCAGCAGGGAATACACCGGGGAGCTGTTTTTT. The full variable domain, with the rest looked up from reference TRBV5-1 and TRBJ2-2, is KAGVTQTPRYLIKTRGQQVTLSCSPISGHRSVSWYQQTPGQGLQFLFEYFSETQRNKGNFPGRFSGRQFSNSRSEMNVSTLELGDSALYLCASREYTGELFFGEGSRLTVL.

This clonotype was recorded many times. One end of the junction varies from germline; a read error may be responsible. The rearrangement joins TRBV7-9 to TRBJ1-5; weak D call: TRBD1 (5 bases). The germline CDR1 and CDR2 sequences are SEHNR and FQNEAQ (reference sequence). The CDR3 is 12 residues long. CDR3 sequence: CASSLDAGYRDF. The CDR3 bases are TGTGCCAGCAGCTTAGATGCAGGGTACCGGGATTTT.

This clonotype was picked up many times. The rearrangement links TRBV4-1 to TRBJ1-1; a possible D gene is TRBD1 (5 bases). From germline, CDR1 is MGHRA and CDR2 YSYEKL. CDR3 size: 16 residues. V lost 6 bases, J lost 4 bases, and 21 bases lay in between. The CDR3 DNA reads as TGCGCCAGCAGAGTTGAGACGACCACCCAGGGCACTGAAGCTTTCTTT. This sequence encodes CASRVETTTQGTEAFF.